This T cell receptor (beta chain) was found in a study of beta chain features in type 1 diabetes. Study-level findings and limits: TCRB CDR3 length was moderately but significantly reduced in all four CD4+ subsets of Type 1 diabetes patients. Patients with type 1 diabetes showed fewer VDJ junction insertions and more deletions. The similarity of naive, central memory and Treg TCRB repertoires appeared greater among patients than among healthy donors.

As every portion of the isolated RNA was reverse transcribed, the sequencing read expressed TCRB transcripts. Here immunoSEQ multiplex PCR was the method, and the copy in TCRdb shows in-frame clones only, minus some. This sample has fewer than 350,000 clones, with approximately 16% found just once. About this clone: Its specificity is unknown.

After removal of 3 bases from V and 1 base from J, the junction contained 1 base not matched to a gene. In germline, CDR1 is SGDLS, CDR2 YYNGEE. This CDR3 spans 15 amino acids. One heparinised draw, averaging approximately 120 mL, was taken per donor. Sorted populations all exceeded 98% purity. Sequencing was carried out using naive CD4+ T cells from blood. The source is a man between 18 and 29 years old with type 1 diabetes. The rearrangement links TRBV9 to TRBJ2-5, with TRBD2 identical over 12 bases. The chain's CDR3 is CASSATSGSQETQYF. In DNA form, the CDR3 reads TGTGCCAGCAGCGCGACTAGCGGGAGCCAAGAGACCCAGTACTTC. Combining the CDR3 with reference TRBV9 and TRBJ2-5 gives the whole variable domain DSGVTQTPKHLITATGQRVTLRCSPRSGDLSVYWYQQSLDQGLQFLIQYYNGEERAKGNILERFSAQQFPDLHSELNLSSLELGDSALYFCASSATSGSQETQYFGPGTRLLVL.